The next 31 T cell receptor beta chains were all read from a single sample in a study of T cells in Graves' hyperthyroidism and ophthalmopathy. Amplified TCR beta CDR3 regions derived from RNA transcripts. In the first-round RT-PCR of the TCR CDR3, the HTBI primer set was used. Using its own MiXCR run on the multiplex PCR reads, TCRdb lists one record per CDR3 protein. The data show a few hundred thousand distinct CDR3 sequences, with about 16% seen just once and about 31% held by the top ten. The sample was blood. The source is a woman aged 30 to 39 with Graves' ophthalmopathy.

DNA of the CDR3: TGCAGTGCTAACGCGGGGGATACGCAGTATTTT. Translating gives CSANAGDTQYF. V gene TRBV20-1 combines with J gene TRBJ2-3; maybe TRBD2 (6 bases). V gave up 4 bases and J gave up 6 bases, with 8 bases separating them. The germline V gene encodes CDR1 DFQATT and CDR2 SNEGSKA (reference sequence). CDR3 size: 11 residues.

This clonotype was seen a handful of times. The chain has TRBV19 and TRBJ2-7; a possible D gene is TRBD2 (6 bases). The V gene lost 8 bases and the J gene lost 2 bases, with 19 bases spanning the gap. The CDR3 is 15 residues long. Germline V CDR1 and CDR2: LNHDA, SQIVND (reference sequence). The CDR3 spells CASRRDAYQAYEQYF. CDR3 DNA sequence: TGTGCCAGTCGGCGGGACGCATATCAGGCCTACGAGCAGTACTTC.

In this sample, this clonotype turned up a few times. The V gene is TRBV5-6, the J gene TRBJ2-7; D uncertain. The CDR3 runs to 13 residues. The germline V gene encodes CDR1 SGHDT and CDR2 YYEEEE. V was pared by 1 base and J by 5 bases, with 10 bases between. The CDR3: CASSLTEGNEQYF. In DNA, the CDR3 is TGTGCCAGCAGCTTGACCGAAGGTAACGAGCAGTACTTC.

At least ten counts were recorded for this clonotype. The CDR3 coding sequence is TGTGCCAGCAGCTTAGGGGGTGGGACAGGGCCCCTTCAGCCCCAGCATTTT. Translating gives CASSLGGGTGPLQPQHF. This chain joins TRBV7-8 and TRBJ1-5; the match to TRBD1 covers 9 bases. Germline lookup yields CDR1 SGHVS and CDR2 FQNEAQ. This CDR3 is 17 amino acids long. Unmatched junction bases numbered 10, after V lost 1 base and J lost 6 bases.

This clonotype has more than one count but fewer than ten. This chain uses TRBV5-1 with TRBJ1-1; D gene unclear. Trimming cost V 6 bases and J 4 bases, with 10 bases left between them. Germline CDR1 reads SGHRS; CDR2 reads YFSETQ. CDR3 size: 12 residues. The CDR3 here is CASTGWGTEAFF. The CDR3 region has the DNA TGCGCCAGCACGGGCTGGGGCACTGAAGCTTTCTTT.

This clonotype has a handful of counts. V and J are TRBV14 and TRBJ2-6; D unresolved. V lost 3 bases and J lost 0, with 18 bases in between. The germline V gene encodes CDR1 SGHDN and CDR2 FVKESK. The CDR3 has 19 residues. The CDR3 region has the DNA TGTGCCAGCAGCCAGCTGGATATAACCCTTACCTCTGGGGCCAACGTCCTGACTTTC. Translation gives CASSQLDITLTSGANVLTF.

V usage is TRBV4-3 and J usage is TRBJ2-2; no clear D. V shed 0 bases and J shed 4 bases, with 12 bases lying between them. Per germline, CDR1 LGHNA and CDR2 YSLEER. The CDR3 extends over 16 amino acids. The CDR3 DNA sequence: TGCGCCAGCAGCCAAGATTGGCGACGGTCCACCGGGGAGCTGTTTTTT. Its protein product is CASSQDWRRSTGELFF.

This clonotype was detected many times. The chain uses TRBV5-1 and TRBJ1-1; D gene ambiguous. This CDR3 has 14 amino acids. Germline values: CDR1 SGHRS, CDR2 YFSETQ. V lost 1 base to trimming and J lost 2 bases, with 9 bases between them. DNA of the CDR3: TGCGCCAGCAGCTTGAATGAGGGAAACACTGAAGCTTTCTTT. Translation gives CASSLNEGNTEAFF.

This clonotype was seen many times. The rearrangement uses TRBV7-3 and TRBJ2-5, with D perhaps matching TRBD2 (5 bases). V was clipped by 2 bases and J by 5 bases, with 12 bases between them. Germline CDR1 SGHTA, CDR2 FQGTGA. The CDR3 spans 14 residues. This CDR3 is CASSLEGAWETQYF. Written as DNA, the CDR3 is TGTGCCAGCAGCTTAGAGGGAGCGTGGGAGACCCAGTACTTC. The variable domain in full, completed from reference TRBV7-3 and TRBJ2-5, reads GAGVSQTPSNKVTEKGKYVELRCDPISGHTALYWYRQSLGQGPEFLIYFQGTGAADDSGLPNDRFFAVRPEGSVSTLKIQRTERGDSAVYLCASSLEGAWETQYFGPGTRLLVL.

The chain combines TRBV12-3 or TRBV12-4 with TRBJ2-7; no clear D. The length of the CDR3 is 15 residues. The V gene lost 0 bases and the J gene lost 0 bases, with 9 bases spanning the gap. The CDR3 reads CASSLAGRSSYEQYF. The CDR3 DNA reads as TGTGCCAGCAGTTTAGCGGGTCGAAGCTCCTACGAGCAGTACTTC.

This clonotype was found many times. This chain connects TRBV10-3 to TRBJ1-2; 8 bases fit TRBD1. J was trimmed by 4 bases and V by 6 bases; bases with no gene match: 7. The germline CDR1 and CDR2 sequences are ENHRY and SYGVKD. This CDR3 region has 14 residues. This chain's CDR3 is CAISQGQGPYGYTF. CDR3 coding DNA: TGTGCCATCAGCCAAGGACAGGGCCCCTATGGCTACACCTTC.

This clonotype was counted many times. The chain employs TRBV18 and TRBJ1-1, with 7 bases lining up with TRBD1. The CDR3 extends over 15 amino acids. With 5 bases clipped from V and 6 bases from J, the junction kept 12 bases outside the gene matches. The germline V gene encodes CDR1 KGHSH and CDR2 LQKENI. This CDR3 is CASSSRDSDYSEAFF. CDR3 nucleotide sequence: TGTGCCAGCTCATCTCGGGACAGCGACTACTCTGAAGCTTTCTTT.

In this sample, this clonotype turned up once. The chain recombines TRBV7-6 with TRBJ1-1; 7 bases map to TRBD1. J lost 4 bases, V lost 2 bases, and 10 bases had no gene match. The CDR3 is 16 amino acids. Germline CDR1 reads SGHVS; CDR2 reads FNYEAQ. The CDR3 is CASSLLQGSVGTEAFF. CDR3 bases: TGTGCCAGCAGCTTATTACAGGGGAGTGTTGGCACTGAAGCTTTCTTT.

This clonotype was seen at least ten times. This chain connects TRBV12-3 or TRBV12-4 to TRBJ2-2; D is undetermined. The CDR3 loop spans 12 amino acids. Trimming stripped 4 bases from V and 3 bases from J, with 3 bases between. This chain's CDR3 is CASSSDTGELFF. CDR3 sequence (DNA): TGTGCCAGCAGTTCAGACACCGGGGAGCTGTTTTTT.

In its sample, this clonotype was seen many times. CDR3 amino acids: CSVEDPNRGTTGELFF. CDR3 DNA: TGCAGCGTTGAAGATCCGAACAGGGGGACCACCGGGGAGCTGTTTTTT. The chain carries TRBV29-1 and TRBJ2-2; TRBD1 matches 8 bases. The CDR3 runs to 16 residues. The ends lost 0 bases at V and 4 bases at J; junction bases unmatched: 7. Germline-derived CDR1 and CDR2 are SQVTM and ANQGSEA.

In this sample, this clonotype turned up once. A much more abundant neighbour one base away suggests this may be a read error. The chain links TRBV5-1 to TRBJ2-2; perhaps D is TRBD1 or TRBD2 (5 bases each). The CDR3 spans 16 residues. Germline loops: CDR1 SGHRS, CDR2 YFSETQ. The chain's CDR3 is CASMKTRGANTGELLF. The CDR3 DNA is TGCGCCAGCATGAAAACTAGGGGAGCGAACACCGGGGAGCTGCTTTTT.

This clonotype has at least ten counts. The V and J genes are TRBV30 and TRBJ2-5; TRBD2 matches 7 bases. The ends lost 2 bases at V and 5 bases at J; junction bases unmatched: 5. The CDR3 runs to 13 residues. In germline, CDR1 is GTSNPN, CDR2 SVGIG (reference sequence). The CDR3 nucleotides are TGTGCCTGGAGTCGCGGGAGCGGTGAGACCCAGTACTTC. It yields the protein CAWSRGSGETQYF.

This clonotype has at least ten counts. V is TRBV12-3 or TRBV12-4 and J is TRBJ2-2, with TRBD2 identical over 9 bases. Trimming removed 7 bases from V and 5 bases from J; junction bases left unmatched: 8. The CDR3 is 15 residues long. CDR3: CASKTSGRWTGELFF. Here the CDR3 DNA reads TGTGCCAGCAAAACCAGCGGGAGGTGGACCGGGGAGCTGTTTTTT.

In its sample, this clonotype was seen many times. The chain couples TRBV2 to TRBJ2-5, with D unclear. This CDR3 comprises 17 residues. V lost 2 bases and J lost 1, with 17 bases in between. CDR1 and CDR2 (germline): SNHLY, FYNNEI. As DNA, the CDR3 is TGTGCCAGCAGTGAATTGGCGGTTATCCCCTCCCAAGAGACCCAGTACTTC. It encodes CASSELAVIPSQETQYF.

The chain employs TRBV6-2 or TRBV6-3 and TRBJ2-3; D is ambiguous. The CDR3 loop spans 14 amino acids. V was trimmed by 5 bases and J by 0 bases, leaving 9 bases between them. Germline V gene sequence: CDR1 MNHEY, CDR2 SVGEGT. CDR3 DNA sequence: TGTGCCAGCAGTGGGATCAGAAGCACAGATACGCAGTATTTT. Translated: CASSGIRSTDTQYF.

The gene calls are TRBV20-1 and TRBJ1-5; possibly TRBD1 for D (5 bases). CDR3 size: 12 residues. The V gene's germline CDR1 is DFQATT and CDR2 SNEGSKA (reference sequence). V was pared by 2 bases and J by 6 bases, with 8 bases between. CDR3 bases: TGCAGTGCTAGACAGGGAGGTCAGCCCCAGCATTTT. The encoded protein is CSARQGGQPQHF.

There are a few counts of this clonotype. The V and J genes are TRBV20-1 and TRBJ2-7, with D uncertain. The CDR3 consists of 12 residues. V was clipped by 3 bases and J by 5 bases, with 11 bases between them. Germline CDR1 is DFQATT and CDR2 is SNEGSKA (reference sequence). CDR3 region: CSASSRNNEQYF. CDR3 nucleotides: TGCAGTGCTAGTAGTCGGAATAACGAGCAGTACTTC.

This clonotype was detected only a few times. The chain carries TRBV2 and TRBJ2-1, with 11 nucleotides matching TRBD2. CDR1 and CDR2 from the germline V gene are SNHLY and FYNNEI. V lost 8 bases, J lost 5 bases, and 17 bases stayed unmatched. CDR3 length: 18 amino acids. The DNA of the CDR3 is TGTGCCAGCCGGCACCGTCTTATAGCGGGAGGGCCGAACAATGAGCAGTTCTTC. It encodes CASRHRLIAGGPNNEQFF.

This clonotype was detected a few times. The chain recombines TRBV6-1 with TRBJ2-7; 8 positions match TRBD2. CDR1 and CDR2 (germline): MNHNS, SASEGT. The CDR3 is 14 residues long. The V and J ends lost 7 bases and 0 bases, in that order; junction bases with no gene match: 5. CDR3 protein: CASTSSGGSYEQYF. The CDR3 DNA reads as TGTGCCAGCACCTCCAGCGGGGGCTCCTACGAGCAGTACTTC.

V gene TRBV28 combines with J gene TRBJ2-7, with 7 positions matching TRBD1. With V trimmed by 2 bases and J by 9 bases, 4 bases remained unmatched. Germline CDR1 is MDHEN and CDR2 is SYDVKM. The CDR3 contains 12 residues. CDR3 sequence (DNA): TGTGCCAGCAGTTTAAAACAGGGGTCGCAGTACTTC. Its protein is CASSLKQGSQYF.

The J gene is TRBJ2-3, the V gene TRBV30, with a possible D match to TRBD2 (6 bases). Germline assignment: CDR1 GTSNPN and CDR2 SVGIG (reference sequence). Trimming cost V 1 base and J 4 bases, with 12 bases left between them. CDR3 length: 14 amino acids. The CDR3 loop reads CAWSAGRGSDTQYF. CDR3 bases: TGTGCCTGGAGTGCGGGACGGGGGTCAGATACGCAGTATTTT.

This clonotype has a count of ten or more. The chain links TRBV20-1 to TRBJ2-5, with D unclear. Germline assignment: CDR1 DFQATT and CDR2 SNEGSKA (reference sequence). The CDR3 contains 13 residues. V lost 5 bases and J 1 base, leaving 11 bases between the germline ends. CDR3 in amino acids: CSAGSGFQETQYF. CDR3 nucleotide sequence: TGCAGTGCTGGCTCCGGATTCCAAGAGACCCAGTACTTC.

This chain connects TRBV19 to TRBJ2-5; D call uncertain. The germline V gene encodes CDR1 LNHDA and CDR2 SQIVND (reference sequence). The ends were cut back, 5 bases at V and 0 bases at J, with 13 bases in the middle. The CDR3 length is 15 residues. The CDR3 coding sequence is TGTGCCAGTAGTGGGCTTGCGAGCGACCAAGAGACCCAGTACTTC. This translates into CASSGLASDQETQYF.

This clonotype was observed many times. The chain combines TRBV19 with TRBJ1-5, with D maybe TRBD1 (5 bases). Germline CDR1 is LNHDA and CDR2 is SQIVND (reference sequence). This CDR3 has 15 amino acids. Trimming cost V 3 bases and J 5 bases, with 14 bases left between them. Here the CDR3 reads CASSISGSKDQPQHF. DNA for the CDR3: TGTGCCAGTAGTATTTCAGGGAGTAAGGATCAGCCCCAGCATTTT. The full variable domain, completed using reference TRBV19 and TRBJ1-5, is DGGITQSPKYLFRKEGQNVTLSCEQNLNHDAMYWYRQDPGQGLRLIYYSQIVNDFQKGDIAEGYSVSREKKESFPLTVTSAQKNPTAFYLCASSISGSKDQPQHFGDGTRLSIL.

This clonotype was recorded many times. The rearrangement joins TRBV5-1 to TRBJ2-1, with 13 bases lining up with TRBD2. After removal of 4 bases from V and 7 bases from J, the junction contained 5 bases not matched to a gene. The CDR3 is 15 amino acids. CDR1 SGHRS and CDR2 YFSETQ come from the germline V gene. CDR3 amino acids: CASSPLAGGNNEQFF. The CDR3 DNA reads as TGCGCCAGCAGCCCACTAGCGGGAGGGAATAATGAGCAGTTCTTC.

This clonotype was seen a handful of times. This rearrangement joins TRBV5-1 to TRBJ1-6; D call uncertain. CDR1 and CDR2 (germline): SGHRS, YFSETQ. V lost 0 bases and J 8 bases, leaving 6 bases between the germline ends. The CDR3 consists of 13 residues. The CDR3 DNA reads TGCGCCAGCAGCTTGGTGGACCATTCACCCCTCCACTTT. This sequence encodes CASSLVDHSPLHF.